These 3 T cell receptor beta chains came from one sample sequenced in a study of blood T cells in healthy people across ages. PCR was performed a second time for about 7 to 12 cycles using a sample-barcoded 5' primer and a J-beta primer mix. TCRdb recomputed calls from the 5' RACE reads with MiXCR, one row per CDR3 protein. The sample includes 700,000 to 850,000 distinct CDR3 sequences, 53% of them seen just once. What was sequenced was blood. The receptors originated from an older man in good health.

The CDR3 is CASSLDPSETQYF. The CDR3 nucleotides read TGCGCCAGCAGCTTGGATCCCTCCGAGACCCAGTACTTC. This chain connects TRBV5-1 to TRBJ2-5; D gene unclear. Germline CDR1 SGHRS, CDR2 YFSETQ. The CDR3 length is 13 residues. V lost 0 bases to trimming and J lost 5 bases, with 8 bases between them. Full variable domain (outside the CDR3, taken from reference TRBV5-1 and TRBJ2-5): KAGVTQTPRYLIKTRGQQVTLSCSPISGHRSVSWYQQTPGQGLQFLFEYFSETQRNKGNFPGRFSGRQFSNSRSEMNVSTLELGDSALYLCASSLDPSETQYFGPGTRLLVL.

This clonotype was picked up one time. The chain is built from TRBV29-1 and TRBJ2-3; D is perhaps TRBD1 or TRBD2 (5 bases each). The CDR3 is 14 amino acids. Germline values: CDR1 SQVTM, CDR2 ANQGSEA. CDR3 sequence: CSAVPLGTTDTQYF. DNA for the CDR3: TGCAGTGCTGTTCCCCTCGGGACCACAGATACGCAGTATTTT.

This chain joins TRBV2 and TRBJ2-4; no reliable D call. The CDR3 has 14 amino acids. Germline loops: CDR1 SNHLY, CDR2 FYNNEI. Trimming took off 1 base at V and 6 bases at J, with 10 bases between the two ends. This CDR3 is CASSEGGNGNIQYF. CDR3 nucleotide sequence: TGTGCCAGCAGTGAAGGGGGTAACGGAAACATTCAGTACTTC.